This T cell receptor beta chain was sequenced in a study of T cell changes during pregnancy in multiple sclerosis. In germline, CDR1 is MNHNY, CDR2 SVGAGI (reference sequence). The germline V and J ends were trimmed by 0 bases and 2 bases, with 11 bases remaining between them. This CDR3 is 15 amino acids long. TCRdb's table, derived via immunoSEQ multiplex PCR, lists solely in-frame clones and lacks some. The repertoire holds around 95,000 clones, with around 92% as singletons. The rearrangement uses TRBV6-6 and TRBJ2-7; a possible D gene is TRBD2 (6 bases). This clonotype was sampled from a female donor with multiple sclerosis, enrolled in a pregnancy study. Sequenced material: peripheral blood, taken after pregnancy. The CDR3 region has the DNA TGTGCCAGCAGTTACTCGCGGGGCGGGACCTACGAGCAGTACTTC. Its protein is CASSYSRGGTYEQYF.